One sample yielded the 26 T cell receptor beta chains listed below, sequenced in a study of molecular identifiers for immune sequencing clone quantification. TCRdb passed the PCR reads through MiXCR, listing each CDR3 protein once. The sample has 460,000 or so distinct CDR3 sequences, about 21% seen once. The sample consisted of naive CD8+ T cells from blood, with Jurkat cell RNA spiked in. Subset in this sample: FACS-sorted CD8+CD4-CCR7+CD45RA+ naive T cells. The origin of the receptors is a human donor in good health. Some libraries in this study had Jurkat cell RNA spiked in.

To note about this clonotype: A read error may explain this, as a much larger clone is one base away. This sequence joins TRBV2 and TRBJ2-3, with D maybe TRBD2 (6 bases). CDR3 size: 15 residues. Per germline, CDR1 SNHLY and CDR2 FYNNEI. The CDR3 DNA reads TGTGCCAGCGGTGACGGCGGGACGGGGGCAGATACGCAGTATTTT. This translates into CASGDGGTGADTQYF.

V is TRBV7-6 and J is TRBJ2-3; TRBD2 agrees at 11 bases. This CDR3 has 14 residues. The V and J ends lost 5 bases and 5 bases, in that order; junction bases with no gene match: 3. Germline CDR1 reads SGHVS; CDR2 reads FNYEAQ. DNA for the CDR3: TGTGCCAGCAGCATTAGCGGGAGGGTAGATACGCAGTATTTT. It codes for CASSISGRVDTQYF.

This clonotype appeared many times. Here the CDR3 DNA reads TGCAGCGTTGAAGAGGCGGAGACAGGGAGTACCTACGAGCAGTACTTC. The encoded protein is CSVEEAETGSTYEQYF. The chain is built from TRBV29-1 and TRBJ2-7, with TRBD1 identical over 7 bases. CDR1 and CDR2 (germline): SQVTM, ANQGSEA. The CDR3 sequence is 16 residues long. The trim removed 0 bases at V and 2 bases at J, leaving 10 bases unmatched.

This clonotype was observed many times. The V gene is TRBV5-1, the J gene TRBJ1-1; the D gene is possibly TRBD1 (6 bases). Germline V CDR1 and CDR2: SGHRS, YFSETQ. This CDR3 is built from 15 residues. V gave up 0 bases and J gave up 3 bases, with 12 bases separating them. The chain's CDR3 is CASSLGDTGYTEAFF. Here the CDR3 DNA reads TGCGCCAGCAGCTTGGGGGACACAGGATACACTGAAGCTTTCTTT.

This chain joins TRBV23-1 and TRBJ1-2; 8 positions agree with TRBD1. Being an ORF, TRBV23-1 has a function that is uncertain. The CDR3 has 15 amino acids. Losses at the gene ends were 2 bases for V and 4 bases for J; bases not matched to a gene: 6. The CDR3 is CASSQRTGPSYGYTF. DNA for the CDR3: TGCGCCAGCAGTCAAAGGACAGGGCCGAGCTATGGCTACACCTTC.

This chain uses TRBV11-2 with TRBJ2-7; the match to TRBD1 covers 10 bases. The CDR3 has 17 amino acids. The ends lost 4 bases at V and 3 bases at J; junction bases unmatched: 12. CDR1 is SGHAT and CDR2 is FQNNGV in the germline V gene. As DNA, the CDR3 is TGTGCCAGCAGCTCGTCACTCCAGGGACAGGGGAACTACGAGCAGTACTTC. Its translation: CASSSSLQGQGNYEQYF.

This clonotype was observed a handful of times. The J gene is TRBJ2-7, the V gene TRBV20-1; possible D gene TRBD1, 8 bases. From germline, CDR1 is DFQATT and CDR2 SNEGSKA (reference sequence). The CDR3 has 15 amino acids. Trimming cost V 3 bases and J 0 bases, with 15 bases left between them. The CDR3 reads CSARDRDYLSYEQYF. The CDR3 bases are TGCAGTGCTAGGGACAGGGACTATCTCTCCTACGAGCAGTACTTC.

V is TRBV9 and J is TRBJ2-3, with D perhaps matching TRBD1 (6 bases). From germline, CDR1 is SGDLS and CDR2 YYNGEE. V lost 2 bases and J 3 bases, leaving 16 bases between the germline ends. The CDR3 is 16 residues long. Here the CDR3 DNA reads TGTGCCAGCAGCGTCTTGCCAGGGGTAGAGACAGATACGCAGTATTTT. Protein: CASSVLPGVETDTQYF. The whole variable domain, filled in from reference TRBV9 and TRBJ2-3, reads DSGVTQTPKHLITATGQRVTLRCSPRSGDLSVYWYQQSLDQGLQFLIQYYNGEERAKGNILERFSAQQFPDLHSELNLSSLELGDSALYFCASSVLPGVETDTQYFGPGTRLTVL.

This clonotype was recorded at least ten times. The chain joins TRBV6-5 to TRBJ2-7; D unclear. Germline-derived CDR1 and CDR2 are MNHEY and SVGAGI. The CDR3 consists of 13 residues. V was trimmed by 0 bases and J by 4 bases, leaving 7 bases between them. As DNA, the CDR3 is TGTGCCAGCAGTTACTCAAGACAATACGAGCAGTACTTC. Protein sequence: CASSYSRQYEQYF.

In its sample, this clonotype was seen many times. V and J are TRBV5-1 and TRBJ1-1; D is uncertain. The CDR3 is 15 residues long. V was cut by 0 bases and J by 7 bases, with 16 bases left in between. Germline V gene data show CDR1 as SGHRS and CDR2 as YFSETQ. The CDR3 protein is CASSLERHLTGEAFF. The CDR3 nucleotides read TGCGCCAGCAGCTTGGAAAGACATTTGACGGGTGAAGCTTTCTTT.

This clonotype was seen many times. This chain connects TRBV5-1 to TRBJ1-5; D call uncertain. Germline-derived CDR1 and CDR2 are SGHRS and YFSETQ. The CDR3 covers 15 residues. V was shortened by 0 bases and J by 7 bases, with 14 bases between the two germline ends. The CDR3 DNA sequence: TGCGCCAGCAGCTTGGCGGACGGAATCGGCCAGCCCCAGCATTTT. Translating it yields CASSLADGIGQPQHF. Full variable domain (missing parts from reference TRBV5-1 and TRBJ1-5): KAGVTQTPRYLIKTRGQQVTLSCSPISGHRSVSWYQQTPGQGLQFLFEYFSETQRNKGNFPGRFSGRQFSNSRSEMNVSTLELGDSALYLCASSLADGIGQPQHFGDGTRLSIL.

This clonotype was seen ten or more times. The chain uses TRBV5-6 and TRBJ2-7; D gene ambiguous. Germline V CDR1 and CDR2: SGHDT, YYEEEE. The V end was cut by 4 bases, the J end by 0 bases, with 11 bases between. This CDR3 is built from 14 residues. The CDR3 bases are TGTGCCAGCAGCCCGACCGAGAACTCCTACGAGCAGTACTTC. It codes for CASSPTENSYEQYF.

This clonotype has a handful of counts. The chain is built from TRBV27 and TRBJ2-7, with D perhaps matching TRBD2 (6 bases). The V end was cut by 4 bases, the J end by 0 bases, with 13 bases between. The germline V gene encodes CDR1 MNHEY and CDR2 SMNVEV (reference sequence). The CDR3 runs 15 residues. CDR3 residues: CASSSGIGSSYEQYF. Written as DNA, the CDR3 is TGTGCCAGCAGTTCAGGGATCGGGAGCTCCTACGAGCAGTACTTC.

The V and J genes are TRBV4-1 and TRBJ1-1, with D unresolved. V gave up 3 bases and J gave up 1 base, with 15 bases separating them. The CDR3 has 16 amino acids. Per the germline V gene, CDR1 is MGHRA and CDR2 is YSYEKL. The CDR3 coding sequence is TGCGCCAGCAGCCAGATGCTTGGCGCCGGGAACACTGAAGCTTTCTTT. Amino acids: CASSQMLGAGNTEAFF.

This clonotype was picked up many times. This sequence joins TRBV6-1 and TRBJ2-3; the match to TRBD2 covers 12 bases. The CDR3 totals 16 residues. V was clipped by 1 base and J by 9 bases; unmatched bases: 8. Germline CDR1 MNHNS, CDR2 SASEGT. CDR3 residues: CASSEDLTSGSLTQYF. As DNA, the CDR3 is TGTGCCAGCAGTGAAGACTTGACTAGCGGGAGTCTGACGCAGTATTTT.

In regard to this clonotype: A read error is possible here, since a much larger clone lies one base away. Since the CDR3 does not end with the conserved phenylalanine or tryptophan, this likely comes from a read error. The chain carries TRBV7-9 and TRBJ2-7, with 11 bases aligning to TRBD1. The CDR3 sequence is 15 residues long. The germline gives CDR1 SEHNR, CDR2 FQNEAQ (reference sequence). J gave up 4 bases and V 5 bases, and 7 bases lay outside the gene matches. CDR3: CASSPRTGGWYEQYL. CDR3 nucleotide sequence: TGTGCCAGCAGCCCACGGACAGGGGGCTGGTACGAGCAGTACTTA.

This clonotype was observed a few times. The chain uses TRBV7-6 and TRBJ2-7; 9 nucleotides align to TRBD2. Trimming at V came to 0 bases and at J to 0 bases, leaving 9 bases not matched to a gene. This CDR3 region has 18 residues. Germline V gene sequence: CDR1 SGHVS, CDR2 FNYEAQ. CDR3 sequence (DNA): TGTGCCAGCAGCTTAGCCCCCGCGGGAGGGCCTAGCTCCTACGAGCAGTACTTC. The encoded protein is CASSLAPAGGPSSYEQYF.

This clonotype was seen repeatedly, ten times or more. The chain joins TRBV4-3 to TRBJ2-3; TRBD1 matches 7 bases. V lost 5 bases, J lost 4 bases, and 12 bases stayed unmatched. The CDR3 consists of 16 residues. Germline loops: CDR1 LGHNA, CDR2 YSLEER. CDR3 in DNA: TGCGCCAGCAGCAAAAACAGGGGTATACAGTCAGATACGCAGTATTTT. Protein product: CASSKNRGIQSDTQYF.

This clonotype has at least ten counts. V and J are TRBV11-2 and TRBJ2-4; the D gene is possibly TRBD2 (5 bases). There are 14 residues in the CDR3. Germline-derived CDR1 and CDR2 are SGHAT and FQNNGV. V shed 1 base and J shed 6 bases, with 10 bases lying between them. DNA of the CDR3: TGTGCCAGCAGCTTAGGAGGGCCTTTAAACATTCAGTACTTC. Translation: CASSLGGPLNIQYF. Filled out from reference TRBV11-2 and TRBJ2-4, the complete variable domain reads EAGVAQSPRYKIIEKRQSVAFWCNPISGHATLYWYQQILGQGPKLLIQFQNNGVVDDSQLPKDRFSAERLKGVDSTLKIQPAKLEDSAVYLCASSLGGPLNIQYFGAGTRLSVL.

This clonotype has a count of ten or more. The V call is TRBV4-1, the J call TRBJ1-1; no reliable D call. The CDR3 covers 16 residues. Germline V gene lookup returns CDR1 MGHRA and CDR2 YSYEKL. Trimming cost V 2 bases and J 0 bases, with 13 bases left between them. The CDR3 spells CASSQKTGIMNTEAFF. The CDR3 nucleotides are TGCGCCAGCAGCCAAAAGACGGGGATAATGAACACTGAAGCTTTCTTT.

This clonotype was recorded at least ten times. This rearrangement joins TRBV5-4 to TRBJ2-4; 12 bases agree with TRBD2. With V trimmed by 4 bases and J by 15 bases, 8 bases remained unmatched. Per germline, CDR1 SGHNT and CDR2 YYREEE (reference sequence). This CDR3 spans 13 amino acids. The CDR3: CASSHRTSGVSYF. The CDR3 DNA is TGTGCCAGCAGCCACAGGACTAGCGGGGTCTCGTACTTC.

CDR3 amino acids: CSVGFTNYGYTF. DNA for the CDR3: TGCAGTGTAGGTTTTACTAACTATGGCTACACCTTC. The V and J genes are TRBV20-1 and TRBJ1-2, with D hard to call. This CDR3 spans 12 amino acids. V shed 7 bases and J shed 0 bases, with 9 bases lying between them. CDR1 and CDR2 (germline): DFQATT, SNEGSKA (reference sequence).

Notes on this clonotype: A much larger clone sits a single nucleotide away, making a read error possible. The V call is TRBV6-2 or TRBV6-3, the J call TRBJ1-5; 7 bases align to TRBD1. This CDR3 spans 14 amino acids. CDR1 and CDR2 (germline): MNHEY, SVGEGT. The CDR3 protein is CASGYHRGGQPQHF. The CDR3 DNA follows: TGTGCCAGCGGTTACCACAGGGGCGGTCAGCCCCAGCATTTT.

As concerns this clonotype: This sequence is one base from a far larger clone and is likely a read error. The chain employs TRBV4-1 and TRBJ2-7; TRBD2 is a possible D gene (6 bases). This CDR3 is 14 amino acids long. Per germline, CDR1 MGHRA and CDR2 YSYEKL. The CDR3 DNA is TGCGCCAGCAGCTCCCTGGGGGGTTCCTACGTGCAGTACTTC. It specifies CASSSLGGSYVQYF.

This chain uses TRBV12-3 or TRBV12-4 with TRBJ2-3; 13 bases agree with TRBD2. V lost 6 bases and J lost 5; bases outside the gene matches: 5. This CDR3 is built from 15 residues. Here the CDR3 DNA reads TGTGCCAGCAGGCTACTAGCGGGAGGGGGAGATACGCAGTATTTT. It codes for CASRLLAGGGDTQYF.

The J gene is TRBJ1-2, the V gene TRBV13; 9 nucleotides agree with TRBD1. The junction had 12 bases not matched to a gene; V was cut back by 5 bases and J by 8 bases. From germline, CDR1 is PRHDT and CDR2 FYEKMQ (reference sequence). The length of the CDR3 is 15 residues. The CDR3 DNA reads TGTGCCAGCAGCCTGGACAGGGGAGATTCGGAAGGCTACACCTTC. Translation: CASSLDRGDSEGYTF.